This TCR beta chain emerged from a study of T cell repertoires in cytomegalovirus infection. As for the study in general: Well-studied HLA-B-restricted epitopes and recently identified HLA-C-restricted epitopes of CMV were both used in the study. An indication of both CMV infection and matching HLA type came from public TCR beta signatures. Study-level points and caveats: Public TCR beta family frequency separated CMV-and-HLA carriers, including in an independent cohort.

There are many counts of this clonotype. Its antigen is currently unknown. From germline, CDR1 is SGHTA and CDR2 FQGNSA. Trimming pared 5 bases from V and 4 bases from J, leaving 18 bases between. CDR3 size: 16 residues. TCRdb ran MiXCR on the reads and lists one entry per CDR3 protein. The sample carries some 940,000 distinct CDR3 sequences, 31% recorded once. The chain links TRBV7-2 to TRBJ1-5; D gene uncertain. The sequences come from cultured CD8+ T cells from PBMCs, collected from culture after CMV antigen stimulation. The sequence derives from a human donor in good health (CMV status not recorded). Some clones in this sample may be carry-over from other donors' samples. The CDR3 coding sequence is TGTGCCAGCAGCGTTGCCTGGCCTTTAGGGAATCAGCCCCAGCATTTT. Its protein product is CASSVAWPLGNQPQHF.